The rows below give T cell receptor beta chains drawn from one sample of a study of early T cells in non-severe SARS-CoV-2 infection. One entry per CDR3 protein results from TCRdb running MiXCR on the 5' RACE reads. The data show tens of thousands of distinct CDR3 sequences, around 13% seen once. Sample: whole blood, taken at baseline. These receptors were taken from an adult who was a healthcare worker with PCR-confirmed SARS-CoV-2 infection or an uninfected control (not recorded which). Both conserved end residues are part of each CDR3. A D gene is named only where the DNA matches it firmly. Size tells how often a clone was seen (once, few, many) or the class of an expanded clone, and some rows leave it out.

>NA|NA|TRBV15|TRBJ1-5
CATSRGWNNQPQHF
TGTGCCACCAGCAGAGGTTGGAACAATCAGCCCCAGCATTTT
>NA|few|TRBV7-2|TRBJ2-7
CASSLATGPGGREQYF
TGTGCCAGCAGCTTAGCGACGGGCCCAGGCGGACGAGAGCAGTACTTC
>NA|few|TRBV7-2|TRBJ1-6
CASSRLGAVSYNSPLHF
TGTGCCAGCAGCCGCCTTGGGGCCGTCTCCTATAATTCACCCCTCCACTTT
>NA|few|TRBV19|TRBJ2-7
CASSMNFYEQYF
TGTGCCAGTAGTATGAACTTTTACGAGCAGTACTTC
>TRBD2|NA|TRBV14|TRBJ2-2
CASSQDPGLAGGGELFF
TGTGCCAGCAGCCAAGATCCCGGACTAGCGGGAGGAGGGGAGCTGTTTTTT
>TRBD2|few|TRBV29-1|TRBJ2-1
CSVEGGRRANEQFF
TGCAGCGTTGAGGGCGGGAGAAGGGCGAATGAGCAGTTCTTC
>TRBD2|few|TRBV20-1|TRBJ2-1
CSARVRSSTSGYYNEQFF
TGCAGTGCTAGAGTCCGGTCCTCGACTAGCGGTTACTACAATGAGCAGTTCTTC
>TRBD1|NA|TRBV5-1|TRBJ1-1
CASSPVPGQGYAFF
TGCGCCAGCAGCCCAGTCCCGGGACAGGGATACGCTTTCTTT
>TRBD2|NA|TRBV27|TRBJ2-1
CASSSRSSGSWQFF
TGTGCCAGCAGTTCCAGGAGTAGCGGGAGTTGGCAGTTCTTC
>TRBD2|few|TRBV30|TRBJ2-1
CAWSPLSGLAAYNEQFF
TGTGCCTGGAGTCCTCTCTCCGGACTAGCGGCCTACAATGAGCAGTTCTTC
>NA|few|TRBV7-6|TRBJ2-3
CASSPTGITDTQYF
TGTGCCAGCAGCCCCACAGGAATCACAGATACGCAGTATTTT
>NA|few|TRBV3-1|TRBJ1-1
CASSQEVANTEAFF
TGTGCCAGCAGCCAAGAGGTTGCGAACACTGAAGCTTTCTTT
>TRBD2|medium-sized|TRBV20-1|TRBJ2-3
CSARVAGGPSGDTQYF
TGCAGTGCTAGAGTAGCGGGAGGTCCCTCGGGGGATACGCAGTATTTT
>NA|many|TRBV5-8|TRBJ1-1
CASSSRLENTEAFF
TGTGCCAGCAGCTCTCGGCTCGAGAACACTGAAGCTTTCTTT
>NA|NA|TRBV12-3/TRBV12-4|TRBJ1-5
CASWTASNQPQHF
TGTGCCAGTTGGACAGCTAGCAATCAGCCCCAGCATTTT
>TRBD1|NA|TRBV6-2/TRBV6-3|TRBJ2-5
CASISGGTGGKTQYF
TGTGCCAGCATTTCAGGCGGGACAGGAGGAAAGACCCAGTACTTC
>NA|many|TRBV30|TRBJ1-1
CAWARPYPREVTEAFF
TGTGCCTGGGCCCGGCCATACCCCAGGGAAGTCACTGAAGCTTTCTTT
>TRBD1|NA|TRBV5-1|TRBJ1-1
CASSPRTGSNTEAFF
TGCGCCAGCAGCCCCAGGACAGGGTCGAACACTGAAGCTTTCTTT
>NA|NA|TRBV2|TRBJ1-4
CASRSQALSTNEKLFF
TGTGCCAGCAGGTCCCAGGCCCTCTCAACTAATGAAAAACTGTTTTTT
>TRBD1|many|TRBV2|TRBJ1-6
CASSEGQGHSPLHF
TGTGCCAGCAGTGAAGGACAGGGCCATTCACCCCTCCACTTT
>TRBD2|many|TRBV20-1|TRBJ2-2
CSASTSGRATGELFF
TGCAGTGCTTCGACTAGCGGGAGGGCAACCGGGGAGCTGTTTTTT
>NA|few|TRBV7-9|TRBJ2-2
CASSIVISTGELFF
TGTGCCAGCAGTATAGTCATTAGCACCGGGGAGCTGTTTTTT
>NA|medium-sized|TRBV29-1|TRBJ2-1
CSVDVIANEQFF
TGCAGCGTTGACGTTATCGCTAATGAGCAGTTCTTC
>TRBD2|NA|TRBV20-1|TRBJ2-7
CSGARETYEQYF
TGCAGTGGGGCGCGGGAGACCTACGAGCAGTACTTC
>NA|NA|TRBV2|TRBJ1-5
CASSDRTVNQPQHF
TGTGCCAGCAGTGACAGGACAGTCAATCAGCCCCAGCATTTT
>NA|few|TRBV13|TRBJ2-3
CASSWEGKGTTDTQYF
TGTGCCAGCAGCTGGGAAGGGAAGGGAACCACAGATACGCAGTATTTT
>NA|NA|TRBV27|TRBJ2-7
CASSLSLAESSYEQYF
TGTGCCAGCAGTTTATCGTTGGCGGAAAGCTCCTACGAGCAGTACTTC
>NA|NA|TRBV5-8|TRBJ2-3
CASGQGRRADTQYF
TGTGCCAGCGGCCAGGGCCGACGGGCAGATACGCAGTATTTT
>TRBD2|NA|TRBV20-1|TRBJ2-1
CSAGGGRPNEQFF
TGCAGTGCTGGCGGGGGGAGGCCCAATGAGCAGTTCTTC
>NA|many|TRBV5-6|TRBJ2-1
CASSLASGNEQFF
TGTGCCAGCAGCTTGGCCAGCGGGAATGAGCAGTTCTTC
>NA|NA|TRBV5-1|TRBJ1-1
CASSLAPVTEAFF
TGCGCCAGCAGCTTGGCCCCAGTCACTGAAGCTTTCTTT
>TRBD2|medium-sized|TRBV28|TRBJ2-3
CASSLSGRGSDTQYF
TGTGCCAGCAGCCTAAGCGGGAGAGGGTCAGATACGCAGTATTTT
>NA|many|TRBV27|TRBJ1-4
CASSRYNEKLFF
TGTGCCAGCAGTCGCTATAATGAAAAACTGTTTTTT
>NA|many|TRBV12-3/TRBV12-4|TRBJ2-3
CASSYAGNTDTQYF
TGTGCCAGCAGTTACGCGGGAAACACAGATACGCAGTATTTT
>TRBD2|NA|TRBV6-1|TRBJ2-5
CASKLAGDQETQYF
TGTGCCAGCAAGCTAGCGGGGGACCAAGAGACCCAGTACTTC
>NA|few|TRBV12-3/TRBV12-4|TRBJ2-5
CASSSGRAAQETQYF
TGTGCCAGCAGTTCCGGTCGGGCAGCCCAAGAGACCCAGTACTTC
>NA|few|TRBV28|TRBJ1-2
CASSTRYYGYTF
TGTGCCAGCAGTACACGCTACTATGGCTACACCTTC
>NA|many|TRBV28|TRBJ2-7
CASSLLYEQYF
TGTGCCAGCAGCCTTCTCTACGAGCAGTACTTC
>NA|NA|TRBV20-1|TRBJ2-7
CSASHTMGLAPSEQYF
TGCAGTGCTAGCCACACGATGGGGCTAGCTCCCAGCGAGCAGTACTTC
>NA|many|TRBV18|TRBJ1-4
CASSPPGGEDEKLFF
TGTGCCAGCTCTCCGCCTGGAGGGGAGGACGAAAAACTGTTTTTT
>NA|NA|TRBV4-1|TRBJ2-5
CASSQEERRAVGETQYF
TGCGCCAGCAGCCAAGAGGAAAGGAGGGCGGTGGGAGAGACCCAGTACTTC
>NA|few|TRBV20-1|TRBJ2-5
CSARDPGGVQETQYF
TGCAGTGCTAGAGATCCCGGCGGGGTCCAAGAGACCCAGTACTTC
>TRBD2|NA|TRBV28|TRBJ2-3
CASRNPGLAGLTDTQYF
TGTGCCAGCAGGAACCCGGGACTAGCGGGGCTCACAGATACGCAGTATTTT
>NA|many|TRBV20-1|TRBJ2-1
CSASDISSYNEQFF
TGCAGTGCTAGTGACATAAGCTCCTACAATGAGCAGTTCTTC
>TRBD1|few|TRBV12-3/TRBV12-4|TRBJ2-1
CASSKTDRGRNEQFF
TGTGCCAGCAGTAAGACCGACAGGGGGCGCAATGAGCAGTTCTTC
>NA|few|TRBV7-2|TRBJ2-7
CASSLDLYEQYF
TGTGCCAGCAGCCTGGACCTCTACGAGCAGTACTTC
>NA|few|TRBV2|TRBJ1-2
CASSAGDYTF
TGTGCCAGCAGTGCCGGCGACTACACCTTC
>NA|few|TRBV5-4|TRBJ2-7
CASSPGLRDSYEQYF
TGTGCCAGCAGCCCCGGACTACGGGACAGCTACGAGCAGTACTTC
>NA|NA|TRBV4-2|TRBJ2-7
CASSQELAERSSYEQYF
TGTGCCAGCAGCCAAGAATTAGCGGAGCGGAGCTCCTACGAGCAGTACTTC
>TRBD2|NA|TRBV5-1|TRBJ2-1
CASSLRTSGSNEQFF
TGCGCCAGCAGCCTACGGACTAGCGGGTCAAATGAGCAGTTCTTC
>TRBD2|few|TRBV7-6|TRBJ2-7
CASSPSSGRVGEQYF
TGTGCCAGCAGCCCCTCTAGCGGGAGGGTAGGCGAGCAGTACTTC
>NA|few|TRBV27|TRBJ1-2
CASSPSAGYGYTF
TGTGCCAGCAGTCCGTCAGCGGGCTATGGCTACACCTTC
>TRBD2|many|TRBV2|TRBJ2-1
CACFGTSGSYNEQFF
TGTGCCTGCTTCGGGACTAGCGGGAGCTACAATGAGCAGTTCTTC
>NA|medium-sized|TRBV24-1|TRBJ1-1
CATSDSGTDTTEAFF
TGTGCCACCAGTGACTCCGGGACGGACACCACTGAAGCTTTCTTT
>TRBD1|NA|TRBV18|TRBJ2-7
CASSPDRAPSNEQYF
TGTGCCAGCTCCCCTGACAGGGCCCCTTCTAACGAGCAGTACTTC
>NA|NA|TRBV29-1|TRBJ2-2
CSVGDLSGELFF
TGCAGCGTTGGGGATCTGTCCGGGGAGCTGTTTTTT
>NA|few|TRBV4-1|TRBJ2-1
CASSQDIGDHNEQFF
TGCGCCAGCAGCCAAGATATCGGGGACCACAATGAGCAGTTCTTC
>TRBD2|NA|TRBV7-3|TRBJ2-3
CASSPNPSGSTDTQYF
TGTGCCAGCAGCCCCAACCCTAGCGGGAGTACAGATACGCAGTATTTT
>NA|NA|TRBV9|TRBJ1-1
CASSPQLAGAEAFF
TGTGCCAGCAGCCCCCAGCTGGCTGGGGCTGAAGCTTTCTTT